The present TCR beta chain was sequenced within a study of CD8+CD57+ T cells in acquired aplastic anemia. Study summary: Sorted CD4+ and CD8+ cells gave an average of around 3 ug of DNA.

V shed 6 bases and J shed 1 base, with 12 bases lying between them. Germline CDR1 is LNHDA and CDR2 is SQIVND (reference sequence). This CDR3 has 15 amino acids. Genomic DNA constituted the template upon which TCR beta VDJ and CDR3 profiling was performed. Each CDR3 protein gets one entry after TCRdb re-called the reads with MiXCR. The table shows 190,000 or so distinct CDR3 sequences, with approximately 60% occurring only once. About this clonotype itself: The antigen remains unidentified.

Study-wide results and caveats: Patients and controls shared roughly 30 CD8+ CDR3 sequences, which appeared highly expressed in patients and within their immunodominant clones.

The sample was sorted CD4+, CD8+, or CD8+CD57+ T cells (not recorded which) from PBMCs. The clonotype comes from a human donor in good health. This chain connects TRBV19 to TRBJ2-2; D possibly corresponds to TRBD1 (6 bases). The CDR3 coding sequence is TGTGCCAGTAGCTCCCCGGGACAGAACACCGGGGAGCTGTTTTTT. Translation gives CASSSPGQNTGELFF.